The rows below give T cell receptor beta chains drawn from one sample of a study of blood T cell repertoires in COVID-19. Sequenced by immunoSEQ multiplex PCR; TCRdb stores in-frame clones only, minus some. The table lists a few hundred thousand clones, around 92% of them singletons. The sequenced sample consisted of peripheral blood. Source of these receptors: a woman younger than 45 with COVID-19, enrolled during active disease. CDR3s include the opening cysteine and the closing phenylalanine or tryptophan. D genes are given only for firm matches. For some rows the clone size is stated as once, few or many, or as a class when expanded; others skip it.

NA | TRBJ1-2 | NA | TRBV5-6 | TGTGCCAGCAGCTTGGGAGCAGGGGTGAATGGCTACACCTTC | CASSLGAGVNGYTF
NA | TRBJ1-1 | NA | TRBV7-8 | TGTGCCAGCAGCTGGGACATGAACACTGAAGCTTTCTTT | CASSWDMNTEAFF
TRBD2 | TRBJ2-5 | NA | TRBV3-1/TRBV3-2 | TGTGCCAGCAACCAAAGAACGGGGGGGCTCGTAGGAGAGACCCAGTACTTC | CASNQRTGGLVGETQYF
NA | TRBJ1-3 | NA | TRBV20-1 | TGCAGTGCTAGTCCTAAGGGACATTTTGTTGACACCATATATTTT | CSASPKGHFVDTIYF
TRBD1 | TRBJ1-1 | NA | TRBV6-1 | TGTGCCAGCAGTGAACTTTGGCAGGGGGTGAAGAACACTGAAGCTTTCTTT | CASSELWQGVKNTEAFF
TRBD1 | TRBJ1-2 | NA | TRBV6-5 | TGTGCCAGTGGACAGGGAACTAACTATGGCTACACCTTC | CASGQGTNYGYTF
NA | TRBJ1-5 | NA | TRBV4-1 | TGCGCCAGCAGCCAAGAATGGGGGGGTCAGCCCCAGCATTTT | CASSQEWGGQPQHF
NA | TRBJ1-1 | NA | TRBV19 | TGTGCCAGTAGTTCCCGTGAGGGTTCTACTGAAGCTTTCTTT | CASSSREGSTEAFF
TRBD2 | TRBJ2-1 | NA | TRBV7-6 | TGTGCCAGCAGCTTAGAAGGGCCTAGCGGGGGGAGCTCCTACAATGAGCAGTTCTTC | CASSLEGPSGGSSYNEQFF
NA | TRBJ2-1 | NA | TRBV30 | TGTGCCTGGAGTTCCTTAGGGGGGGCGAGCTCCTACAATGAGCAGTTCTTC | CAWSSLGGASSYNEQFF
NA | TRBJ1-6 | NA | TRBV4-1 | TGCGCCAGCAGCCCGGGGGAACTGGGCGGATCCCTCCACTTT | CASSPGELGGSLHF
NA | TRBJ2-7 | NA | TRBV7-2 | TGTGCCAGCAGCTTAGGAAATTTACGGGGAACCTACGAGCAGTACTTC | CASSLGNLRGTYEQYF
NA | TRBJ1-2 | NA | TRBV5-6 | TGTGCCAGCAGCTTGGAAGCGTATAACTATGGCTACACCTTC | CASSLEAYNYGYTF
NA | TRBJ1-2 | NA | TRBV29-1 | TGCAGCGCTGCGCCCGGGACATTTGGCTACACCTTC | CSAAPGTFGYTF
TRBD2 | TRBJ2-3 | NA | TRBV13 | TGTGCCAGCAGCTATAGCGGGGAGACAGATACGCAGTATTTT | CASSYSGETDTQYF
TRBD1 | TRBJ2-3 | NA | TRBV5-8 | TGTGCCAGCAGGACAGGGAGAGGTGGCACAGATACGCAGTATTTT | CASRTGRGGTDTQYF
TRBD1 | TRBJ1-2 | NA | TRBV19 | TGTGCCAGTAGTATGGGGAACAGGGGAGAGATGAATGGCTACACCTTC | CASSMGNRGEMNGYTF
NA | TRBJ1-5 | NA | TRBV7-8 | TGTGCCAGCAGCTTACAGGGCGGCAATCAGCCCCAGCATTTT | CASSLQGGNQPQHF
NA | TRBJ2-1 | NA | TRBV18 | TGTGCCAGCTCACCACGGGTGGGGCCACGGGATGAGCAGTTCTTC | CASSPRVGPRDEQFF
NA | TRBJ1-5 | NA | TRBV2 | TGTGCCAGCAGTGAAAGGGCAGGGTCTCCCCTCCCCCACTATAGCAATCAGCCCCAGCATTTT | CASSERAGSPLPHYSNQPQHF
TRBD2 | TRBJ2-7 | NA | TRBV5-8 | TGTGCCAGCAGCTTAGAAGCGGGGGGACCCTACGAGCAGTACTTC | CASSLEAGGPYEQYF
NA | TRBJ2-7 | NA | TRBV6-5 | TGTGCCAGCAGTCTACTAGGCTCGTCCTACGAGCAGTACTTC | CASSLLGSSYEQYF
NA | TRBJ1-5 | NA | TRBV2 | TGTGCCAGCAAAACTTATAGCAATCAGCCCCAGCATTTT | CASKTYSNQPQHF
TRBD1 | TRBJ1-2 | NA | TRBV5-4 | TGTGCCAGCAGCTCCAGACAGGGGGCGCGGGTTGGCTACACCTTC | CASSSRQGARVGYTF
TRBD1 | TRBJ1-2 | NA | TRBV18 | TGTGCCAGCTCACCACCCCGACAGGGAGCCTATGGCTACACCTTC | CASSPPRQGAYGYTF
NA | TRBJ1-5 | NA | TRBV27 | TGTGCCAGCAGTTATTCAGCAGGGGCCAATCAGCCCCAGCATTTT | CASSYSAGANQPQHF
NA | TRBJ2-7 | NA | TRBV27 | TGTGCCAGCAGTTTAGGGCAGACCTACGAGCAGTACTTC | CASSLGQTYEQYF
TRBD1 | TRBJ1-6 | NA | TRBV5-5 | TGTGCCAGCGGACACCGGGACAGGGGTAATTCACCCCTCCACTTT | CASGHRDRGNSPLHF
TRBD1 | TRBJ1-4 | NA | TRBV2 | TGTGCCAGCAGTCAAGACAGGGGGTTTGAAAAACTGTTTTTT | CASSQDRGFEKLFF
NA | TRBJ2-1 | NA | TRBV12-3/TRBV12-4 | TGTGCCAGCAGTTTAGGTTCCGGTGAGATCTTC | CASSLGSGEIF
TRBD1 | TRBJ1-1 | NA | TRBV3-1/TRBV3-2 | TGTGCCAGCAGCCAAGGTACAGGGGATGTTGAAGCTTTCTTT | CASSQGTGDVEAFF
NA | TRBJ2-7 | NA | TRBV7-9 | TGTGCCAGCAGCTTAGGGCGGGAGCAGTACTTC | CASSLGREQYF
NA | TRBJ1-4 | few | TRBV13 | TGTGCCAGCAGCTTTGAGAGGAATGAAAAACTGTTTTTT | CASSFERNEKLFF
NA | TRBJ1-2 | NA | TRBV28 | TGTGCCGGAAGACAGGCAAACTATAACTATGGCTACACCTTC | CAGRQANYNYGYTF
NA | TRBJ1-5 | NA | TRBV21-1 | TGTGCCAGCCGCCAAAGAGTCCTACCCTATCAGCCCCAGCATTTT | CASRQRVLPYQPQHF